The 16 T cell receptor beta chains reported below all come from one sample, sequenced in a study of molecular identifiers for immune sequencing clone quantification. TCRdb re-derived calls from the PCR reads in MiXCR, one entry per CDR3 protein. The table includes 300,000 to 400,000 distinct CDR3 sequences, about 22% detected once. Input material: naive CD8+ T cells from blood, with Jurkat cell RNA spiked in. The subset here: FACS-sorted CD8+CD4-CCR7+CD45RA+ naive T cells. These receptor sequences come from a human donor in good health. Some libraries in this study had Jurkat cell RNA spiked in.

Here the CDR3 DNA reads TGTGCCAGCAGGGGGCGAAATCAGCCCCAGCATTTT. Its translation is CASRGRNQPQHF. The genes are TRBV7-3 and TRBJ1-5; weak D call: TRBD1 (5 bases). The CDR3 is 12 amino acids. Germline V gene lookup returns CDR1 SGHTA and CDR2 FQGTGA. V lost 6 bases to trimming and J lost 4 bases, with 7 bases between them.

The chain carries TRBV29-1 and TRBJ1-1, with D possibly matching TRBD1 (5 bases). Trimming removed 7 bases from V and 8 bases from J, with 20 bases in between. This CDR3 region has 13 residues. Germline V lookup: CDR1 SQVTM, CDR2 ANQGSEA. The CDR3 sequence is CSGGSVGLSEAFF. The CDR3 DNA sequence: TGCAGCGGTGGTTCGGTGGGGCTGTCGGAAGCTTTCTTT.

The gene calls are TRBV12-5 and TRBJ2-3; weak D call: TRBD1 (6 bases). CDR1 and CDR2 (germline): LGHNT, FRNRAP. The CDR3 totals 14 residues. The ends were cut back, 2 bases at V and 2 bases at J, with 8 bases in the middle. DNA for the CDR3: TGTGCTAGTGGTTTGACAGGGTACACAGATACGCAGTATTTT. Its translation is CASGLTGYTDTQYF.

This clonotype has ten or more counts. The chain recombines TRBV28 with TRBJ2-7, with D maybe TRBD2 (6 bases). V was shortened by 3 bases and J by 6 bases, with 15 bases between the two germline ends. This CDR3 has 14 amino acids. Germline CDR1 MDHEN, CDR2 SYDVKM. The CDR3 is CASSLAGPQVEQYF. The DNA of the CDR3 is TGTGCCAGCAGTTTGGCGGGGCCCCAGGTCGAGCAGTACTTC.

This clonotype was counted a few times. In nucleotides, the CDR3 is TGTGCCAGCACCATACCCACAGGCACTGAAGCTTTCTTT. Its protein product is CASTIPTGTEAFF. The rearrangement links TRBV6-6 to TRBJ1-1; tentative D call: TRBD1 (5 bases). Per the germline V gene, CDR1 is MNHNY and CDR2 is SVGAGI (reference sequence). This CDR3 comprises 13 residues. Between the trimmed V and J ends, which lost 7 bases and 4 bases, there was a span of 13 bases.

This clonotype was detected ten times or more. The V and J genes are TRBV24-1 and TRBJ2-1; possibly TRBD1 for D (6 bases). The CDR3 has 14 residues. V lost 4 bases and J 8 bases, leaving 14 bases between the germline ends. The V gene's germline CDR1 is KGHDR and CDR2 SFDVKD. The CDR3 spells CATSESQGRDEQFF. The CDR3 DNA reads as TGTGCCACCAGTGAGTCACAGGGTCGGGATGAGCAGTTCTTC.

This clonotype was recorded once. Since a much larger clone is just one base distant, this may be a read error. This chain uses TRBV7-8 with TRBJ2-7; D possibly uses TRBD1 or TRBD2 (6 bases each). The CDR3 totals 15 residues. The V gene's germline CDR1 is SGHVS and CDR2 FQNEAQ. As DNA, the CDR3 is TGTACCAGCAGCCCGGGGGCGGTTAGCTCCTACGAGCAGTACTTC. Residues: CTSSPGAVSSYEQYF. The variable domain in full, with the rest retrieved from reference TRBV7-8 and TRBJ2-7, is GAGVSQSPRYKVAKRGQDVALRCDPISGHVSLFWYQQALGQGPEFLTYFQNEAQLDKSGLPSDRFFAERPEGSVSTLKIQRTQQEDSAVYLCTSSPGAVSSYEQYFGPGTRLTVT.

This clonotype was seen only a few times. This CDR3 fails to terminate in the conserved phenylalanine or tryptophan, so it likely reflects a read error. The chain recombines TRBV7-9 with TRBJ2-7; TRBD2 might be the D (5 bases). CDR1 and CDR2 (germline): SEHNR, FQNEAQ (reference sequence). With 5 bases removed from V and 4 bases from J, the gap between germline ends came to 12 bases. The CDR3 totals 13 residues. This chain's CDR3 is CASSAPGRYEQYL. The CDR3 nucleotides read TGTGCCAGCAGCGCCCCGGGGAGATACGAGCAGTACCTC.

The chain carries TRBV25-1 and TRBJ1-1; TRBD1 matches at 10 bases. The J segment lost 1 base and the V segment lost 4 bases, leaving 3 bases of the junction unmatched. Germline lookup yields CDR1 MGHDK and CDR2 SYGVNS. The CDR3 consists of 15 residues. CDR3: CASSVGQGRNTEAFF. The CDR3 nucleotides are TGTGCCAGCAGTGTGGGACAGGGGAGGAACACTGAAGCTTTCTTT.

This clonotype was observed many times. The rearrangement links TRBV19 to TRBJ1-1, with D possibly being TRBD1 (5 bases). Germline V lookup: CDR1 LNHDA, CDR2 SQIVND (reference sequence). The CDR3 extends over 16 amino acids. The V end was cut by 9 bases, the J end by 0 bases, with 20 bases between. The DNA for the CDR3 is TGTGCCAGCGAGCCCCGCAAGGGGCGGATGAACACTGAAGCTTTCTTT. Translation: CASEPRKGRMNTEAFF.

The CDR3 DNA is TGTGCCAGCAGTCCCACCAGTGGGGTGCTAGCGGGCACCTACGAGCAGTACTTC. Translation: CASSPTSGVLAGTYEQYF. The rearrangement joins TRBV27 to TRBJ2-7; 8 bases agree with TRBD2. With 5 bases clipped from V and 2 bases from J, the junction kept 17 bases outside the gene matches. This CDR3 has 18 amino acids. Germline V CDR1 and CDR2: MNHEY, SMNVEV (reference sequence).

With regard to this clonotype: This may stem from a read error, because a much larger clone lies one nucleotide away. J is TRBJ2-1 and V is TRBV6-5; D possibly uses TRBD1 or TRBD2 (6 bases each). Germline loops: CDR1 MNHEY, CDR2 SVGAGI. The CDR3 loop spans 15 amino acids. The CDR3 loop is CASSYGGGTYNEHFF. The CDR3 coding sequence is TGTGCCAGCAGTTACGGAGGGGGAACCTACAATGAGCACTTCTTC.

Concerning this clonotype itself: A much larger clone lies one base from this, so it may be a read error. J is TRBJ2-7 and V is TRBV9; D may be TRBD1 (6 bases). The germline V and J ends were trimmed by 7 bases and 2 bases, with 13 bases remaining between them. Looked up from germline, CDR1 is SGDLS and CDR2 is YYNGEE. CDR3 length: 13 amino acids. The DNA for the CDR3 is TGTGCCAGCGGCCCCGGACAGCCCTACGAGCAGTACTTC. Its protein product is CASGPGQPYEQYF. Filled out from reference TRBV9 and TRBJ2-7, the complete variable domain reads DSGVTQTPKHLITATGQRVTLRCSPRSGDLSVYWYQQSLDQGLQFLIQYYNGEERAKGNILERFSAQQFPDLHSELNLSSLELGDSALYFCASGPGQPYEQYFGPGTRLTVT.

This clonotype was detected only a few times. The rearrangement uses TRBV19 and TRBJ2-1; D unclear. The CDR3 spans 14 residues. From germline, CDR1 is LNHDA and CDR2 SQIVND (reference sequence). Between the trimmed V and J ends, which lost 3 bases and 8 bases, there was a span of 14 bases. The CDR3 spells CASSMTFGRHEQFF. Written as DNA, the CDR3 is TGTGCCAGTAGTATGACCTTTGGGCGCCATGAGCAGTTCTTC.

The CDR3 here is CASSTITSSEQYF. The CDR3 bases are TGTGCCAGCAGCACGATAACAAGCTCCGAGCAGTACTTC. The chain carries TRBV13 and TRBJ2-7; D call uncertain. The CDR3 extends over 13 amino acids. Per germline, CDR1 PRHDT and CDR2 FYEKMQ (reference sequence). V was trimmed by 5 bases and J by 6 bases, leaving 14 bases between them. Variable domain in full (rest from reference TRBV13 and TRBJ2-7): AAGVIQSPRHLIKEKRETATLKCYPIPRHDTVYWYQQGPGQDPQFLISFYEKMQSDKGSIPDRFSAQQFSDYHSELNMSSLELGDSALYFCASSTITSSEQYFGPGTRLTVT.

Comment on this clonotype: This clone may be a read error of a much larger clone one base away. Since no conserved phenylalanine or tryptophan closes the CDR3, a read error is the likely cause. The chain couples TRBV4-1 to TRBJ2-7; D unclear. The germline CDR1 and CDR2 sequences are MGHRA and YSYEKL. Trimming left V 4 bases short and J 7 bases short, with 8 bases between. The CDR3 runs to 11 residues. The CDR3 loop reads CASSPGSEQYY. CDR3 DNA sequence: TGCGCCAGCAGCCCAGGATCGGAGCAGTACTAC.